This T cell receptor beta chain originates from a study of OX40 agonist ivuxolimab in advanced cancers. Overall study: Mean age approximately 59 years, range roughly 23 to 79; approximately 80% male.

Data came from immunoSEQ multiplex PCR; TCRdb stores just in-frame clones and leaves some out. The sample lists tens of thousands of clones; approximately 85% were seen once. The germline CDR1 and CDR2 sequences are MNHEY and SVGAGI. This CDR3 has 13 amino acids. V dropped 6 bases and J dropped 7; count of bases not matched to a gene: 6. The receptor's source is an adult with an advanced solid tumor such as melanoma, head and neck, liver or kidney cancer. The rearrangement uses TRBV6-5 and TRBJ1-5, with 7 bases lining up with TRBD1. This specimen consisted of CD4+ or CD8+ T cells sorted from blood, obtained in a trial of the OX40 agonist ivuxolimab. CDR3 sequence (DNA): TGTGCCAGCAGGATATGGGACAGCCAGCCCCAGCATTTT. Amino acid sequence: CASRIWDSQPQHF.